The 3 T cell receptor beta chains listed next were all sequenced from one sample in a study of T cells in Graves' hyperthyroidism and ophthalmopathy. Using RNA transcripts as the source, TCR beta CDR3 regions were amplified. The TCR CDR3 first-round RT-PCR relied on the HTBI primer set. MiXCR, applied by TCRdb to the multiplex PCR reads, yields one record per CDR3 protein. This sample has a few hundred thousand distinct CDR3 sequences; around 19% occur once, and the top ten carry roughly 39%. The sample comprised blood. All receptors derive from a man aged 50-60 years with Graves' ophthalmopathy.

As for this clonotype: Its ends do not fully match the called genes, so a read error is possible. The rearrangement joins TRBV28 to TRBJ1-2; D is unclear. The CDR3 consists of 14 residues. From germline, CDR1 is MDHEN and CDR2 SYDVKM. CDR3: CASRLTSGWSGYTF. The CDR3 DNA reads as TGTGCCAGCCGTTTGACGTCGGGTTGGAGTGGCTACACCTTC.

V gene TRBV3-1 combines with J gene TRBJ1-4, with TRBD1 as a possible D gene (5 bases). Germline CDR1 and CDR2: LGHDT and YNNKEL (reference sequence). The CDR3 extends over 15 amino acids. The ends were cut back, 6 bases at V and 2 bases at J, with 13 bases in the middle. CDR3 sequence (DNA): TGTGCCAGCAGAAAAGCCGGGGCTACTAATGAAAAACTGTTTTTT. It yields the protein CASRKAGATNEKLFF.

V usage is TRBV30 and J usage is TRBJ2-2; D is uncertain. Trimming removed 0 bases at V and 9 bases at J, with 14 bases between. The germline gives CDR1 GTSNPN, CDR2 SVGIG (reference sequence). The CDR3 contains 14 residues. The CDR3 region is CAWSVGPMSWELFF. In nucleotides, the CDR3 is TGTGCCTGGAGTGTAGGACCCATGAGCTGGGAGCTGTTTTTT.